The sample holds one count of the clone carrying this T cell receptor (beta chain). Its antigen is still unknown. Method: immunoSEQ multiplex PCR; TCRdb's copy keeps in-frame clones and lacks some. The sample gives some 130,000 clones, approximately 90% of which show up once; roughly 6% is in the top ten. After removal of 3 bases from V and 4 bases from J, the junction contained 11 bases not matched to a gene. Germline CDR1 is KGHDR and CDR2 is SFDVKD. The CDR3 covers 19 residues. This entry is derived from a study of T cell responses to AZD1222 COVID-19 vaccine. Whole-study results and caveats: Mostly white British, mostly female donors; authors suggested clonal diversity may be underestimated.

The rearrangement joins TRBV24-1 to TRBJ2-2; 12 bases line up with TRBD2. Sample: peripheral blood, taken on day 0 of AZD1222 vaccination. This clonotype was obtained from an adult in good health. CDR3 sequence reads: CATSDMTSGSQDSTGELFF. The CDR3 DNA is TGTGCCACCAGTGATATGACTAGCGGGAGTCAAGACAGCACCGGGGAGCTGTTTTTT.